The T cell receptor (beta chain) under discussion was sequenced for a study of graft-versus-host responses after intestinal transplantation. Overall study context: Every transplant recipient was induced with anti-thymocyte globulin, then maintained on tacrolimus and steroids for approximately three years.

Clones were read by immunoSEQ multiplex PCR, and TCRdb kept only the in-frame ones, dropping some. The sample consists of roughly 56,000 clones, around 91% of them appearing once. The CDR3 length is 14 residues. The V gene's germline CDR1 is SGDLS and CDR2 YYNGEE. Trimming stripped 3 bases from V and 2 bases from J, with 10 bases between. Broader study findings: Early post-transplant falls in HvG clones accompanied the peak levels of circulating GvH clones. Across patients carrying graft-donor T cell macrochimerism, allografts held high graft-versus-host to host-versus-graft clonal ratios. Among recipient marrow samples, GvH clones were found; some appeared first in ileum or blood.

On this clone itself: Its specificity is unknown.

Here the sequenced sample was PBMCs, taken roughly 120 days after intestinal transplantation. The chain recombines TRBV9 with TRBJ2-3; D unresolved. The receptor was isolated from a human patient who received an intestinal transplant, so some T cells may come from the graft donor. The CDR3 spells CASSARTSTDTQYF. The CDR3 coding sequence is TGTGCCAGCAGCGCCCGGACCTCCACAGATACGCAGTATTTT.